This entry lists 7 T cell receptor beta chains sequenced from one sample in a study of blood T cell repertoires in COVID-19. Here immunoSEQ multiplex PCR was the method, and the copy in TCRdb shows in-frame clones only, minus some. The repertoire consists of roughly 37,000 clones, with roughly 78% occurring once and the leading ten covering about 30%. The sequenced material came from peripheral blood. These receptors were collected from a man in his sixties with acute or convalescent COVID-19.

The rearrangement uses TRBV5-1 and TRBJ1-1, with D possibly matching TRBD1 (5 bases). V was trimmed by 2 bases and J by 1 base, leaving 6 bases between them. CDR1 and CDR2 from the germline V gene are SGHRS and YFSETQ. This CDR3 is 13 amino acids long. The CDR3 DNA reads TGCGCCAGCAGCTTTGGACAGAACACTGAAGCTTTCTTT. Translating it yields CASSFGQNTEAFF.

The chain uses TRBV29-1 and TRBJ1-1; 7 bases map to TRBD1. The V gene end was trimmed by 8 bases and the J gene end by 4 bases; junction bases not matched to a gene: 7. There are 12 residues in the CDR3. Germline-derived CDR1 and CDR2 are SQVTM and ANQGSEA. For the CDR3, the DNA is TGCAGCTCTCGACAGGGAGGCACTGAAGCTTTCTTT. Translation gives CSSRQGGTEAFF.

This chain links TRBV29-1 with TRBJ2-5, with 9 bases fitting TRBD1. The CDR3 is 13 amino acids. The V and J ends lost 8 bases and 5 bases, in that order; junction bases with no gene match: 9. CDR1 and CDR2 (germline): SQVTM, ANQGSEA. The CDR3 DNA sequence: TGCAGCACCACCGGGACAGGGTATGAGACCCAGTACTTC. Its translation is CSTTGTGYETQYF.

V is TRBV20-1 and J is TRBJ1-5, with unresolved D. This CDR3 is built from 13 residues. Trimming removed 3 bases at V and 4 bases at J, with 10 bases between. Germline V gives CDR1 DFQATT, CDR2 SNEGSKA (reference sequence). CDR3: CSASLSFNQPQHF. CDR3 nucleotide sequence: TGCAGTGCTAGTTTGTCTTTTAATCAGCCCCAGCATTTT.

The CDR3 region has the DNA TGCGCCAGCAGCTCCGGGGGAGGCGCGAGTAATGAAAAACTGTTTTTT. Translating it yields CASSSGGGASNEKLFF. The chain recombines TRBV5-1 with TRBJ1-4; a possible D gene is TRBD1 (5 bases). V gave up 3 bases and J gave up 4 bases, with 16 bases separating them. Germline values: CDR1 SGHRS, CDR2 YFSETQ. The CDR3 runs 16 residues.

J is TRBJ2-3 and V is TRBV5-5; TRBD2 aligns across 11 bases. Trimming removed 4 bases from V and 5 bases from J; junction bases left unmatched: 6. This CDR3 has 15 residues. Per germline, CDR1 SGHKS and CDR2 YYEKEE (reference sequence). In DNA, the CDR3 is TGTGCCAGCAGCCTTACTAGCGGGAGTTTAGATACGCAGTATTTT. Amino acid sequence: CASSLTSGSLDTQYF.

The CDR3 nucleotides are TGTGCCTGGAGTGTTCTAGGTCCAGGGGGGCACTATGGCTACACCTTC. This sequence encodes CAWSVLGPGGHYGYTF. This chain connects TRBV30 to TRBJ1-2; the match to TRBD1 covers 7 bases. Germline lookup yields CDR1 GTSNPN and CDR2 SVGIG (reference sequence). The CDR3 is made up of 16 amino acids. The ends lost 0 bases at V and 3 bases at J; junction bases unmatched: 10.